Below are 2 T cell receptor beta chains sequenced from a single sample in a study of blood T cell repertoires in COVID-19. Assay used: immunoSEQ multiplex PCR; TCRdb lists only in-frame clones, some missing. The sample lists approximately 70,000 clones, approximately 90% occurring once. Sequencing used peripheral blood. The receptors originated from a woman in her 70s with acute or convalescent COVID-19.

J is TRBJ2-6 and V is TRBV7-9, with D hard to call. Trimming stripped 1 base from V and 4 bases from J, with 8 bases between. CDR1 SEHNR and CDR2 FQNEAQ come from the germline V gene (reference sequence). This CDR3 region has 15 residues. The CDR3 protein is CASSLGVSGANVLTF. The CDR3 region has the DNA TGTGCCAGCAGCTTAGGAGTGTCCGGGGCCAACGTCCTGACTTTC. Full variable domain (remainder filled in from reference TRBV7-9 and TRBJ2-6): DTGVSQNPRHKITKRGQNVTFRCDPISEHNRLYWYRQTLGQGPEFLTYFQNEAQLEKSRLLSDRFSAERPKGSFSTLEIQRTEQGDSAMYLCASSLGVSGANVLTFGAGSRLTVL.

This chain connects TRBV30 to TRBJ1-1, with 10 bases lining up with TRBD1. V shed 3 bases, J shed 1 base, and the junction held 2 bases outside the gene matches. The CDR3 consists of 14 residues. Germline V gene data show CDR1 as GTSNPN and CDR2 as SVGIG (reference sequence). The CDR3 loop reads CAWRGQGRNTEAFF. CDR3 sequence (DNA): TGTGCCTGGAGGGGACAGGGGAGGAACACTGAAGCTTTCTTT.